The 26 T cell receptor beta chains below all came from one sample that was sequenced in a study of cytomegalovirus exposure and HLA in healthy donors. PCR used 60 Vbeta primers and 13 Jbeta primers. Assay used: immunoSEQ multiplex PCR; TCRdb lists only in-frame clones, some missing. The sample's table shows 200,000 to 250,000 clones. Sequencing was performed on PBMCs. These receptors all come from a woman in her 30s in good health and CMV-seropositive.

The chain links TRBV9 to TRBJ2-7, with D perhaps TRBD2 (6 bases). Germline-derived CDR1 and CDR2 are SGDLS and YYNGEE. The CDR3 consists of 14 residues. Between the trimmed V and J ends, which lost 0 bases and 1 base, there was a span of 8 bases. CDR3 nucleotides: TGTGCCAGCAGCGTAGGGAGGGCGTCCTACGAGCAGTACTTC. It encodes CASSVGRASYEQYF.

The chain joins TRBV6-5 to TRBJ1-2, with 8 bases that match TRBD1. Trimming at V came to 5 bases and at J to 6 bases, leaving 5 bases not matched to a gene. The germline CDR1 and CDR2 sequences are MNHEY and SVGAGI. This CDR3 is built from 13 residues. The CDR3 DNA follows: TGTGCCAGCAGTCGACAGGGGAACAATGGCTACACCTTC. Protein product: CASSRQGNNGYTF.

The chain links TRBV6-6 to TRBJ1-5; weak D call: TRBD1 (5 bases). The CDR3 extends over 13 amino acids. Looked up from germline, CDR1 is MNHNY and CDR2 is SVGAGI (reference sequence). V lost 7 bases and J 1 base, leaving 8 bases between the germline ends. The CDR3 loop is CASIRGSNQPQHF. The CDR3, as DNA: TGTGCCAGCATCCGGGGGAGCAATCAGCCCCAGCATTTT.

This chain links TRBV12-5 with TRBJ1-2, with D possibly TRBD1 on 5 matching bases. CDR1 and CDR2 from the germline V gene are LGHNT and FRNRAP. The V and J ends lost 3 bases and 5 bases respectively, with 16 bases between them. The CDR3 contains 15 residues. The DNA of the CDR3 is TGTGCTAGTGGTTTTCTTCCCTCGGGGGAATATGGCTACACCTTC. Translation: CASGFLPSGEYGYTF.

V and J are TRBV27 and TRBJ2-7, with a weak D call TRBD1 (6 bases). The CDR3 has 14 residues. V was trimmed by 5 bases and J by 2 bases, leaving 13 bases between them. From germline, CDR1 is MNHEY and CDR2 SMNVEV (reference sequence). CDR3 in amino acids: CASSPGSGAYEQYF. In DNA, the CDR3 is TGTGCCAGCAGTCCGGGCTCAGGGGCCTACGAGCAGTACTTC.

In the case of this clone: At one end the junction does not follow the germline gene, possibly because of a read error. The chain joins TRBV4-2 to TRBJ2-7; D unresolved. The CDR3 extends over 13 amino acids. Germline V lookup: CDR1 LGHNA, CDR2 YNFKEQ. The CDR3 nucleotides are TGTGCCAGCAGCCGATCCTTTAACTACGGGCAGTACTTC. It is translated as CASSRSFNYGQYF.

With respect to this clone: The identical CDR3 is also encoded by other nucleotide sequences in the sample. V and J are TRBV9 and TRBJ2-7, with 15 bases fitting TRBD2. V shed 2 bases, J shed 3 bases, and the junction held 0 bases outside the gene matches. Looked up from germline, CDR1 is SGDLS and CDR2 is YYNGEE. This CDR3 has 15 amino acids. CDR3 coding DNA: TGTGCCAGCAGCGTGGGACTAGCGGGAGGCTACGAGCAGTACTTC. This codes for CASSVGLAGGYEQYF.

This clone is labeled medium-sized based on frequency. This chain joins TRBV2 and TRBJ1-6, with TRBD1 identical over 8 bases. Germline lookup yields CDR1 SNHLY and CDR2 FYNNEI. The junction had 8 bases not matched to a gene; V was cut back by 3 bases and J by 10 bases. This CDR3 region has 15 residues. In DNA form, the CDR3 reads TGTGCCAGCAGTGAGGGATGGACAGGGCGATCACCCCTCCACTTT. It is translated as CASSEGWTGRSPLHF.

This sequence joins TRBV5-4 and TRBJ1-5, with 7 bases fitting TRBD1. With 3 bases clipped from V and 4 bases from J, the junction kept 1 base outside the gene matches. CDR3 size: 13 residues. Germline assignment: CDR1 SGHNT and CDR2 YYREEE (reference sequence). CDR3 protein: CASSWDSNQPQHF. The CDR3 nucleotides are TGTGCCAGCAGCTGGGACAGTAATCAGCCCCAGCATTTT.

The chain links TRBV4-2 to TRBJ1-5; TRBD1 aligns across 7 bases. This CDR3 contains 17 residues. V lost 4 bases, J lost 2 bases, and 11 bases stayed unmatched. Germline loops: CDR1 LGHNA, CDR2 YNFKEQ. This CDR3 is CASSPRRQGIGNQPQHF. The CDR3 DNA reads as TGTGCCAGCAGCCCCCGACGACAGGGTATAGGCAATCAGCCCCAGCATTTT.

The chain joins TRBV9 to TRBJ2-3, with D possibly matching TRBD1 (6 bases). Germline values: CDR1 SGDLS, CDR2 YYNGEE. V lost 0 bases and J 7 bases, leaving 18 bases between the germline ends. The CDR3 is 16 amino acids. This CDR3 is CASSVEIGGFGYTQYF. Written as DNA, the CDR3 is TGTGCCAGCAGCGTAGAGATAGGGGGTTTTGGATATACGCAGTATTTT. The full variable domain, rest sourced from reference TRBV9 and TRBJ2-3, is DSGVTQTPKHLITATGQRVTLRCSPRSGDLSVYWYQQSLDQGLQFLIQYYNGEERAKGNILERFSAQQFPDLHSELNLSSLELGDSALYFCASSVEIGGFGYTQYFGPGTRLTVL.

The chain links TRBV12-5 to TRBJ2-2; the D gene is possibly TRBD2 (7 bases). The CDR3 covers 20 residues. Per the germline V gene, CDR1 is LGHNT and CDR2 is FRNRAP. The V and J ends lost 2 bases and 0 bases respectively, with 22 bases between them. As DNA, the CDR3 is TGTGCTAGTGGTTTGAGGCCCGGGGGGCGGATTTGGGCGAACACCGGGGAGCTGTTTTTT. Protein sequence: CASGLRPGGRIWANTGELFF.

The CDR3 bases are TGTGCCAGCAGTCCCCTAGACGTCGCCTACGAGCAGTACTTC. This gives the protein CASSPLDVAYEQYF. The chain employs TRBV6-6 and TRBJ2-7; D unresolved. In germline, CDR1 is MNHNY, CDR2 SVGAGI (reference sequence). The ends were cut back, 5 bases at V and 2 bases at J, with 13 bases in the middle. The CDR3 covers 14 residues.

The CDR3 protein is CASSRVPHRGPNTEAFF. The CDR3 DNA sequence: TGTGCCAGCAGTCGGGTACCCCACAGGGGGCCGAACACTGAAGCTTTCTTT. The chain is built from TRBV9 and TRBJ1-1; TRBD1 agrees at 9 bases. There are 17 residues in the CDR3. From germline, CDR1 is SGDLS and CDR2 YYNGEE. Losses at the gene ends were 5 bases for V and 1 base for J; bases not matched to a gene: 12.

The chain couples TRBV27 to TRBJ1-1; 7 bases map to TRBD1. The trim removed 3 bases at V and 6 bases at J, leaving 7 bases unmatched. The length of the CDR3 is 14 residues. Germline values: CDR1 MNHEY, CDR2 SMNVEV (reference sequence). The DNA for the CDR3 is TGTGCCAGCAGTTTGACAGGGATCCAGCCTGAAGCTTTCTTT. Translated, it gives CASSLTGIQPEAFF.

The rearrangement uses TRBV27 and TRBJ1-1; 9 bases line up with TRBD1. Germline-derived CDR1 and CDR2 are MNHEY and SMNVEV (reference sequence). The CDR3 is 15 amino acids. The J segment lost 0 bases and the V segment lost 5 bases, leaving 4 bases of the junction unmatched. The CDR3, as DNA: TGTGCCAGCAGTGCACAGGGGGCTTTGAACACTGAAGCTTTCTTT. This gives the protein CASSAQGALNTEAFF.

The gene calls are TRBV5-4 and TRBJ2-1, with 10 nucleotides matching TRBD1. J gave up 6 bases and V 4 bases, and 7 bases lay outside the gene matches. CDR1 is SGHNT, CDR2 YYREEE, per germline (reference sequence). This CDR3 is built from 15 residues. The CDR3 coding sequence is TGTGCCAGCAGCCCAGGGGGACAGGGGACCAATGAGCAGTTCTTC. Translating it yields CASSPGGQGTNEQFF.

The J gene is TRBJ1-3, the V gene TRBV5-6; 11 bases fit TRBD1. The V gene end was trimmed by 2 bases and the J gene end by 2 bases; junction bases not matched to a gene: 3. This CDR3 has 16 residues. CDR1 is SGHDT and CDR2 is YYEEEE in the germline V gene. The CDR3 bases are TGTGCCAGCAGCTTCGGGACAGGGGGGACTGGAAACACCATATATTTT. As protein: CASSFGTGGTGNTIYF. The full variable domain, with the rest looked up from reference TRBV5-6 and TRBJ1-3, is DAGVTQSPTHLIKTRGQQVTLRCSPKSGHDTVSWYQQALGQGPQFIFQYYEEEERQRGNFPDRFSGHQFPNYSSELNVNALLLGDSALYLCASSFGTGGTGNTIYFGEGSWLTVV.

This chain uses TRBV5-1 with TRBJ2-7, with a possible D match to TRBD2 (5 bases). The CDR3 runs to 13 residues. V lost 0 bases, J lost 3 bases, and 7 bases lay in between. Germline V gives CDR1 SGHRS, CDR2 YFSETQ. Here the CDR3 DNA reads TGCGCCAGCAGCTTGGTCGGGGTCTACGAGCAGTACTTC. Amino acids: CASSLVGVYEQYF. Full variable domain (remainder filled in from reference TRBV5-1 and TRBJ2-7): KAGVTQTPRYLIKTRGQQVTLSCSPISGHRSVSWYQQTPGQGLQFLFEYFSETQRNKGNFPGRFSGRQFSNSRSEMNVSTLELGDSALYLCASSLVGVYEQYFGPGTRLTVT.

This chain joins TRBV4-3 and TRBJ2-2, with 9 bases aligning to TRBD1. The V and J ends lost 0 bases and 4 bases, in that order; junction bases with no gene match: 6. The length of the CDR3 is 17 residues. Germline CDR1 is LGHNA and CDR2 is YSLEER. The CDR3 here is CASSQDPPGQGTGELFF. The CDR3 region has the DNA TGCGCCAGCAGCCAAGACCCCCCGGGACAGGGCACCGGGGAGCTGTTTTTT.

The chain has TRBV19 and TRBJ1-5, with a tentative D call TRBD1 (6 bases). Germline loops: CDR1 LNHDA, CDR2 SQIVND (reference sequence). This CDR3 has 15 residues. V lost 3 bases and J lost 0, with 9 bases in between. The CDR3 DNA follows: TGTGCCAGTAGTATGACAGGTAATAGCAATCAGCCCCAGCATTTT. Its protein is CASSMTGNSNQPQHF.

This chain uses TRBV6-1 with TRBJ2-5; 8 positions agree with TRBD2. CDR1 and CDR2 (germline): MNHNS, SASEGT. The CDR3 is 13 amino acids. V dropped 4 bases and J dropped 2; count of bases not matched to a gene: 0. In DNA form, the CDR3 reads TGTGCCAGCAGTGCGGGGGGGCAAGAGACCCAGTACTTC. Its translation is CASSAGGQETQYF.

The rearrangement uses TRBV28 and TRBJ2-5; no clear D gene. CDR3 length: 13 amino acids. V was pared by 3 bases and J by 0 bases, with 5 bases between. Germline V gene sequence: CDR1 MDHEN, CDR2 SYDVKM. CDR3 coding DNA: TGTGCCAGCAGTTTTCTGTACCAAGAGACCCAGTACTTC. It yields the protein CASSFLYQETQYF. The full variable domain, in which reference TRBV28 and TRBJ2-5 provide the parts outside the CDR3, is DVKVTQSSRYLVKRTGEKVFLECVQDMDHENMFWYRQDPGLGLRLIYFSYDVKMKEKGDIPEGYSVSREKKERFSLILESASTNQTSMYLCASSFLYQETQYFGPGTRLLVL.

The chain combines TRBV14 with TRBJ2-2, with TRBD1 matching over 9 bases. V dropped 0 bases and J dropped 3; count of bases not matched to a gene: 5. This CDR3 has 17 residues. CDR1 and CDR2 from the germline V gene are SGHDN and FVKESK. CDR3 coding DNA: TGTGCCAGCAGCCAAGATCTGACAGGGGGTTACACCGGGGAGCTGTTTTTT. It specifies CASSQDLTGGYTGELFF.

The chain recombines TRBV5-6 with TRBJ1-1; 8 nucleotides agree with TRBD1. Germline loops: CDR1 SGHDT, CDR2 YYEEEE. Trimming took 4 bases from V and 2 from J; bases not matched to a gene: 4. CDR3 length equals 14 residues. The CDR3 protein is CASSIGQGNTEAFF. CDR3 in DNA: TGTGCCAGCAGCATAGGACAGGGTAACACTGAAGCTTTCTTT.

The gene calls are TRBV28 and TRBJ1-2; D gene uncertain. The CDR3 is 13 amino acids. CDR1 is MDHEN and CDR2 is SYDVKM in the germline V gene. Trimming took 4 bases from V and 8 from J, leaving 14 bases between them. The CDR3 coding sequence is TGTGCCAGCAGTTCCAGGCAAGGTCGGGGCTACACCTTC. It codes for CASSSRQGRGYTF.